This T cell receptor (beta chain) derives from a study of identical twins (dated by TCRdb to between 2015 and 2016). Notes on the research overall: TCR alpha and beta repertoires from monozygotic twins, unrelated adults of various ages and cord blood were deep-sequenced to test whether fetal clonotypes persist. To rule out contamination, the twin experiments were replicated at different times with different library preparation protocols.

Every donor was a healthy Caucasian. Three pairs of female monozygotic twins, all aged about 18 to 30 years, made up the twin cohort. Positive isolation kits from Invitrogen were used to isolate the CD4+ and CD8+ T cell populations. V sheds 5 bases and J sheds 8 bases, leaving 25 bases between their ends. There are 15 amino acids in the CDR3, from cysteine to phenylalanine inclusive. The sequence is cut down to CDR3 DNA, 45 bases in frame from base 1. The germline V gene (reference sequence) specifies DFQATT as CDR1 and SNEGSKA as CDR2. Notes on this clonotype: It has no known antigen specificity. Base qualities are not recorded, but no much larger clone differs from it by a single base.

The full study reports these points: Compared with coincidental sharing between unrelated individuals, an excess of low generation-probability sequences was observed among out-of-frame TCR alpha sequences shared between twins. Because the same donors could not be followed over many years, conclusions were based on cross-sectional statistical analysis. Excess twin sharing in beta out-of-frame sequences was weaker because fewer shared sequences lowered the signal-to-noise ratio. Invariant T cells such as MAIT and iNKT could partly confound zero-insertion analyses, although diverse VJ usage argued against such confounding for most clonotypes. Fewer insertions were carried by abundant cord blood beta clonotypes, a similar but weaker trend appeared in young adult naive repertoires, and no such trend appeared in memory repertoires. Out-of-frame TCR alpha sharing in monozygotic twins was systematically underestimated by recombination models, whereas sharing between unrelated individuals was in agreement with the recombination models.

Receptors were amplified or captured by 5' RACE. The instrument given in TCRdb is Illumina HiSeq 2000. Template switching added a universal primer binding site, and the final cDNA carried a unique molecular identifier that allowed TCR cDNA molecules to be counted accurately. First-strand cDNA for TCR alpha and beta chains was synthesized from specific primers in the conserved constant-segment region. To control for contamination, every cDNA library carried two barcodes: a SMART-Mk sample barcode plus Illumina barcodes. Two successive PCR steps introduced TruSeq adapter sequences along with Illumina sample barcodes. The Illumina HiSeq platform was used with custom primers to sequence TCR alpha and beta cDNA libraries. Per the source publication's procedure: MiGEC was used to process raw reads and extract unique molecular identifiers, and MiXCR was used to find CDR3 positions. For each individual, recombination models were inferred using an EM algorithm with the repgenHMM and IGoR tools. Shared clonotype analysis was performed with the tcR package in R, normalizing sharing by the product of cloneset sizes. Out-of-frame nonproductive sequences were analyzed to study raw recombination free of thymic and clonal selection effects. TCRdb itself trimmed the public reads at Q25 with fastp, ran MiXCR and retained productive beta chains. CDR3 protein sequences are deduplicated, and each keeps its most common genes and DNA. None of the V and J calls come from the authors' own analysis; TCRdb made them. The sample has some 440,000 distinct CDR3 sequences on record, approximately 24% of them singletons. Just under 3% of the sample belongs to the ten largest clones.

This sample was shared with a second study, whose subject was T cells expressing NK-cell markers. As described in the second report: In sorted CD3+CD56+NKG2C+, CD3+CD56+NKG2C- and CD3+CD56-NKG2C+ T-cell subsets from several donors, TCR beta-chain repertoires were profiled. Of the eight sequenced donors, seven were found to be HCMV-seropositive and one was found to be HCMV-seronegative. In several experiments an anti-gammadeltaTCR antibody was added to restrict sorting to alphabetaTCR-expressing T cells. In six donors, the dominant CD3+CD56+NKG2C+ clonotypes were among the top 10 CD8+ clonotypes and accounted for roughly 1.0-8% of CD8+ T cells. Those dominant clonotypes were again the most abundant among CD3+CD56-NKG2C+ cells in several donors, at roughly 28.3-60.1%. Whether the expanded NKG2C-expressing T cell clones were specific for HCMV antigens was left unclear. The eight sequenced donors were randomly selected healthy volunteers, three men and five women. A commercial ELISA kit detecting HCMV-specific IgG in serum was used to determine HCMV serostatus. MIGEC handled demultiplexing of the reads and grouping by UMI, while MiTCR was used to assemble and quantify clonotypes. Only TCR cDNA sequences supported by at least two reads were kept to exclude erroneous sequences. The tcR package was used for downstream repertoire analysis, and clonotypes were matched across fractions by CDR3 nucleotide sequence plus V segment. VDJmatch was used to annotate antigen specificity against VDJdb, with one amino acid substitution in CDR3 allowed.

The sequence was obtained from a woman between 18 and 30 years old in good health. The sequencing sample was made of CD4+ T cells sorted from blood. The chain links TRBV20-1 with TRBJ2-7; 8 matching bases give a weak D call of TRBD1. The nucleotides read TGCAGTGCTGGGGGGGATGACAGGGGACCTCAAAAGCAGTACTTC. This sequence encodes CSAGGDDRGPQKQYF.